This TCR beta chain was captured by sequencing in a study of T-cell reconstitution after alpha-beta-depleted transplantation in children (dated by TCRdb to 2015 to 2016). Study-wide context: T-cell immune reconstitution after TCRalphabeta/CD19-depleted allogeneic hematopoietic cell transplantation in children was quantitatively tracked in the study by means of TCR repertoire profiling. The full study reports these points: The apparently early recovery of alphabetaT-cell counts about two months after transplant reportedly depended on only several hundred rapidly expanded clones that came from non-depleted graft cells. In some patients, the high TCRbeta diversity seen at day 60 was put down to recipient T cells and intrathymic progenitors that had survived conditioning. Hyperexpanded clone frequencies declined over subsequent months; after one year, T-cell counts and TCRbeta diversity were mostly attributed to newly produced T cells.

What the treatment or condition label conveys for this sample: allogeneic hematopoietic cell transplantation with graft depleted of TCRalphabeta T cells and CD19 B cells. TCRalphabeta/CD19-depleted allogeneic hematopoietic cell grafts were given to the transplant recipients, all of whom were children. The library was made by PCR. The sequencing machine was an Illumina HiSeq 2500. TCR library preparation used molecular barcoding, with unique molecular identifiers applied to normalize quantification of the TCRbeta repertoire. TCRdb itself trimmed the public reads at Q25 with fastp, ran MiXCR and retained productive beta chains. Rows with a matching CDR3 protein are joined into one entry that keeps the most common DNA and genes. For this sample there are fewer than 150,000 distinct CDR3 sequences; roughly 23% appear just once. Jointly, the top ten make up under 12% of the sample. The CDR3 holds 16 amino acids from the cysteine to the phenylalanine. Only the CDR3 portion is preserved as DNA: 48 bases, with reading frame beginning at the first base. CDR1 DFQATT and CDR2 SNEGSKA were looked up in the germline V gene (reference sequence). Trimming at the junction amounts to 2 bases on V and 0 bases on J, and the germline ends lie 15 bases apart.

On this clonotype: Its antigen remains unidentified. Base quality data are lacking; no much larger clone is found one base away.

Recombination connected TRBV20-1 to TRBJ2-3, and possibly TRBD1, on 5 matching bases. The receptor was isolated from a male patient aged 2-15 years who had a stem cell transplant for chronic granulomatous disease, so the T cells may come from the graft donor. The sample was PBMCs, mostly from graft donor cells, taken 180 days after TCRalphabeta/CD19-depleted stem cell transplant. CDR3 reads: CSARKTATISTDTQYF. In nucleotide form, the sequence is TGCAGTGCTAGAAAGACAGCCACCATTAGCACAGATACGCAGTATTTT.